Listed below are T cell receptor beta chains from one sample, sequenced in a study of T cells after yellow fever vaccination. TCRdb ran MiXCR on the 5' RACE reads and lists one entry per CDR3 protein. Among 100,000 to 150,000 distinct CDR3 sequences listed, almost 9% were seen once. Sequenced here: CD8+ T cells sorted from PBMCs, sampled on the day of the yellow fever booster vaccination. The receptors originated from a man younger than 35 who received the YFV17D yellow fever vaccine. CDR3s include the opening cysteine and the closing phenylalanine or tryptophan. The D gene is left open where the match is weak. Only some rows state a clone size, as once, few, many or a class for expanded clones.

size	V	J	D	CDR3	DNA
.	TRBV5-1	TRBJ1-6	.	CASSSYERIGQNNSPLHF	TGCGCCAGCAGCTCGTACGAACGCATCGGGCAGAATAATTCACCCCTCCACTTT
many	TRBV6-1	TRBJ2-1	TRBD1	CASSSGQGSYNEQFF	TGTGCCAGCAGCTCGGGACAGGGGTCCTACAATGAGCAGTTCTTC
few	TRBV6-2/TRBV6-3	TRBJ1-5	.	CASDDGGAVQPQHF	TGTGCCAGCGACGACGGGGGGGCTGTTCAGCCCCAGCATTTT
.	TRBV15	TRBJ2-3	TRBD2	CATSRDWEGSTDTQYF	TGTGCCACCAGCAGAGATTGGGAGGGCAGCACAGATACGCAGTATTTT
many	TRBV21-1	TRBJ1-3	.	CASSKDVLSGNTIYF	TGTGCCAGCAGCAAAGATGTCCTCTCTGGAAACACCATATATTTT
.	TRBV9	TRBJ2-3	.	CASSGDKDTQYF	TGTGCCAGCAGCGGGGACAAAGATACGCAGTATTTT
.	TRBV27	TRBJ1-1	.	CASSAPGGRYTEAFF	TGTGCCAGCAGTGCGCCCGGGGGGAGGTACACTGAAGCTTTCTTT
few	TRBV7-2	TRBJ2-1	TRBD1	CASSSADRGVYNEQFF	TGTGCCAGCAGCTCCGCGGACAGGGGGGTGTACAATGAGCAGTTCTTC
.	TRBV29-1	TRBJ2-1	TRBD2	CATTSGVYNEQFF	TGCGCGACTACTAGCGGGGTCTACAATGAGCAGTTCTTC
few	TRBV12-3/TRBV12-4	TRBJ2-5	TRBD1	CASRDTDRGEETQYF	TGTGCCAGCAGGGATACCGACAGGGGAGAAGAGACCCAGTACTTC
.	TRBV5-6	TRBJ2-1	.	CATSRWGGLEQFF	TGTGCCACTTCCCGGTGGGGGGGCCTTGAGCAGTTCTTC
few	TRBV6-5	TRBJ2-2	TRBD1	CASSSIVDRGFGELFF	TGTGCCAGCAGCTCAATCGTGGACAGGGGCTTCGGGGAGCTGTTTTTT
few	TRBV4-1	TRBJ2-1	TRBD2	CASSQELAGGYNEQFF	TGCGCCAGCAGCCAGGAACTAGCGGGGGGGTACAATGAGCAGTTCTTC
few	TRBV30	TRBJ1-2	.	CAWSVQTGYTF	TGTGCCTGGAGTGTACAGACAGGCTACACCTTC
.	TRBV11-2	TRBJ2-1	.	CASSPRVEQFF	TGTGCCAGCAGCCCGCGGGTTGAGCAGTTCTTC
few	TRBV25-1	TRBJ2-6	.	CASSTRVRRPSGANVLTF	TGTGCCAGCAGTACGAGAGTTCGTCGGCCTTCTGGGGCCAACGTCCTGACTTTC
.	TRBV7-2	TRBJ2-1	TRBD1	CASSFNDRGQFF	TGTGCCAGCAGCTTCAACGACAGGGGGCAGTTCTTC
few	TRBV24-1	TRBJ2-6	.	CATSDFSRSGANVLTF	TGTGCCACCAGTGATTTTTCGCGCTCTGGGGCCAACGTCCTGACTTTC
.	TRBV19	TRBJ2-1	.	CASSIDQASAYNEQFF	TGTGCCAGTAGTATAGATCAGGCTAGTGCTTACAATGAGCAGTTCTTC
many	TRBV4-2	TRBJ1-4	.	CASSQELGASEKLFF	TGTGCCAGCAGCCAAGAGCTAGGGGCGAGTGAAAAACTGTTTTTT
few	TRBV6-2/TRBV6-3	TRBJ2-5	TRBD1	CASRGPGQGYQETQYF	TGTGCCAGCAGGGGACCGGGACAGGGCTACCAAGAGACCCAGTACTTC
.	TRBV4-1	TRBJ2-2	.	CASSQDRAGRTGELFF	TGCGCCAGCAGCCAAGATCGGGCAGGGCGGACCGGGGAGCTGTTTTTT
.	TRBV4-3	TRBJ2-7	.	CASSPSRTGAYEQYF	TGCGCCAGCAGCCCCTCCCGAACGGGGGCCTACGAGCAGTACTTC
.	TRBV12-3/TRBV12-4	TRBJ2-3	TRBD1	CASSLFGQGTDTQYF	TGTGCCAGCAGTCTCTTCGGACAGGGGACAGATACGCAGTATTTT
few	TRBV6-2/TRBV6-3	TRBJ2-7	TRBD2	CASSYEASGGYSYEQYF	TGTGCCAGCAGTTACGAGGCTAGCGGGGGATACTCCTACGAGCAGTACTTC
few	TRBV29-1	TRBJ2-7	.	CSVNGETYEQYF	TGCAGCGTTAACGGGGAGACCTACGAGCAGTACTTC
.	TRBV7-6	TRBJ2-3	.	CASSFPSEGDTQYF	TGTGCCAGCAGCTTTCCATCGGAGGGAGATACGCAGTATTTT
.	TRBV18	TRBJ2-3	TRBD2	CASSPNRGGTDTQYF	TGTGCCAGCTCACCCAACCGGGGGGGCACAGATACGCAGTATTTT
few	TRBV27	TRBJ1-6	TRBD1	CASNPTGPNSPLHF	TGTGCCAGCAACCCGACAGGGCCAAATTCACCCCTCCACTTT
few	TRBV9	TRBJ1-1	.	CASSVGGGTTEAFF	TGTGCCAGCAGCGTAGGAGGAGGGACCACTGAAGCTTTCTTT
many	TRBV19	TRBJ2-2	.	CASSTDSRTGELFF	TGTGCCAGTAGTACCGACTCCAGGACCGGGGAGCTGTTTTTT
few	TRBV24-1	TRBJ2-3	.	CATSDADRITDTQYF	TGTGCCACCAGTGATGCGGACAGAATCACAGATACGCAGTATTTT
.	TRBV6-5	TRBJ2-5	.	CASSTRGGETQYF	TGTGCCAGCAGTACCCGGGGAGGAGAGACCCAGTACTTC
few	TRBV4-1	TRBJ2-4	.	CASSQVPAGQGRESDIQYF	TGCGCCAGCAGCCAAGTCCCCGCCGGGCAGGGGCGTGAGTCGGACATTCAGTACTTC
few	TRBV4-1	TRBJ1-1	.	CASSHRAGSTEAFF	TGCGCCAGCAGCCACCGGGCAGGGAGCACTGAAGCTTTCTTT
few	TRBV27	TRBJ1-1	.	CASSPSSLNTEAFF	TGTGCCAGCAGCCCGAGTTCCCTGAACACTGAAGCTTTCTTT
.	TRBV11-2	TRBJ1-2	.	CASSTNTGYYGYTF	TGTGCCAGCAGCACAAATACAGGGTACTATGGCTACACCTTC
.	TRBV6-5	TRBJ2-5	.	CASSYSTWAETQYF	TGTGCCAGCAGTTACTCGACCTGGGCCGAGACCCAGTACTTC
.	TRBV12-3/TRBV12-4	TRBJ2-5	.	CASSLNYLGGETQYF	TGTGCCAGCAGTTTAAACTATCTGGGCGGAGAGACCCAGTACTTC
few	TRBV10-3	TRBJ2-1	.	CAISESGGGNEQFF	TGTGCCATCAGTGAGTCGGGAGGGGGTAATGAGCAGTTCTTC
few	TRBV7-9	TRBJ2-2	.	CASSPSPNTGELFF	TGTGCCAGCAGCCCCTCCCCTAACACCGGGGAGCTGTTTTTT
many	TRBV6-4	TRBJ2-1	.	CASSDGTDPYNEQFF	TGTGCCAGCAGTGACGGCACGGACCCCTACAATGAGCAGTTCTTC
.	TRBV5-1	TRBJ2-4	TRBD2	CASREAGDPRNIQYF	TGCGCCAGCAGAGAAGCGGGGGATCCCCGCAACATTCAGTACTTC
.	TRBV4-1	TRBJ2-1	.	CASSRRQDGTNEQFF	TGCGCCAGCAGCCGCCGACAGGACGGGACCAATGAGCAGTTCTTC
few	TRBV27	TRBJ2-2	TRBD2	CASSSRALAGSDGELFF	TGTGCCAGCAGTTCCAGGGCACTAGCGGGGTCAGACGGGGAGCTGTTTTTT
.	TRBV7-9	TRBJ1-1	.	CASSSRGAGTEAFF	TGTGCCAGCAGCTCGCGGGGGGCGGGAACTGAAGCTTTCTTT
.	TRBV13	TRBJ2-7	.	CASSNHAPGTYEQYF	TGTGCCAGCAGCAACCACGCCCCGGGGACCTACGAGCAGTACTTC
.	TRBV11-2	TRBJ2-4	.	CASSLKGPMSYIQYF	TGTGCCAGCAGCTTAAAGGGACCGATGAGTTACATTCAGTACTTC
few	TRBV7-6	TRBJ1-1	.	CASSLSGALTEAFF	TGTGCCAGCAGCTTATCAGGAGCCCTCACTGAAGCTTTCTTT
many	TRBV30	TRBJ1-4	.	CAWSGAENEKLFF	TGTGCCTGGAGTGGGGCAGAGAATGAAAAACTGTTTTTT
.	TRBV4-1	TRBJ1-1	.	CASSPTWAGGAGTEAFF	TGCGCCAGCAGCCCTACCTGGGCGGGGGGCGCCGGCACTGAAGCTTTCTTT
.	TRBV3-1	TRBJ1-6	.	CASRRHSDNSPLHF	TGTGCCAGCAGAAGACACTCCGATAATTCACCCCTCCACTTT
once	TRBV7-6	TRBJ2-5	TRBD2	CASSLGPSGVYQETQYF	TGTGCCAGCAGCCTAGGCCCTAGCGGGGTGTACCAAGAGACCCAGTACTTC
few	TRBV7-2	TRBJ1-6	.	CASSDRTNSPLHF	TGTGCCAGCAGCGATAGGACCAATTCACCCCTCCACTTT
few	TRBV11-2	TRBJ1-1	TRBD1	CASSDRTGGPFYAAFF	TGTGCCAGCAGCGACCGGACAGGGGGCCCGTTTTATGCAGCTTTCTTT
.	TRBV4-1	TRBJ2-3	TRBD2	CASSQERSTSGGLFRQYF	TGCGCCAGCAGCCAAGAACGCTCCACTAGCGGGGGGCTGTTTAGGCAGTATTTT
.	TRBV28	TRBJ2-1	TRBD2	CASTTGLAGARSEQFF	TGTGCCAGCACCACGGGACTAGCGGGGGCACGGAGTGAGCAGTTCTTC
.	TRBV19	TRBJ1-3	.	CASSTSLAGPSGNTIYF	TGTGCCAGTAGTACGTCACTGGCGGGTCCCTCTGGAAACACCATATATTTT
.	TRBV12-3/TRBV12-4	TRBJ2-5	.	CASSRGLETQYF	TGTGCCAGCAGCAGAGGTTTGGAGACCCAGTACTTC